Below are 21 T cell receptor beta chains sequenced from a single sample in a study of blood T cell repertoires in COVID-19. Only in-frame clones appear in the TCRdb table, and some are missing; sequencing was by immunoSEQ multiplex PCR. The table shows 15,000 to 20,000 clones, with roughly 86% occurring only once. Specimen: peripheral blood. These receptors were collected from a human donor in a cohort sampled during active COVID-19.

The J gene is TRBJ1-5, the V gene TRBV6-4; D may be TRBD1 (6 bases). V lost 10 bases to trimming and J lost 3 bases, with 28 bases between them. The CDR3 is 18 amino acids. Germline loops: CDR1 MRHNA, CDR2 SNTAGT. CDR3 in amino acids: CANSSELQGAVHNQPQHF. In DNA form, the CDR3 reads TGTGCCAACTCCAGTGAGTTACAGGGCGCGGTTCACAATCAGCCCCAGCATTTT.

By share, this clone counts as large (0.1 to 1%). Here the CDR3 DNA reads TGTGCCAGCAGACAGGGGCTGGATGGAAACACCATATATTTT. It specifies CASRQGLDGNTIYF. This sequence joins TRBV2 and TRBJ1-3; 7 nucleotides line up with TRBD1. The junction had 5 bases not matched to a gene; V was cut back by 6 bases and J by 3 bases. Germline values: CDR1 SNHLY, CDR2 FYNNEI. The CDR3 length is 14 residues.

The chain links TRBV27 to TRBJ2-5; D is uncertain. Trimming cost V 3 bases and J 5 bases, with 4 bases left between them. The CDR3 contains 11 residues. The germline V gene has CDR1 MNHEY and CDR2 SMNVEV (reference sequence). CDR3 bases: TGTGCCAGCAGTTTGGGCGAGACCCAGTACTTC. Translating it yields CASSLGETQYF.

V gene TRBV30 combines with J gene TRBJ2-1, with D hard to call. Germline V lookup: CDR1 GTSNPN, CDR2 SVGIG (reference sequence). V lost 4 bases and J 4 bases, leaving 11 bases between the germline ends. The CDR3 loop spans 13 amino acids. The CDR3 protein is CAWTLTSYNEQFF. CDR3 DNA sequence: TGTGCCTGGACCCTAACCTCATACAATGAGCAGTTCTTC.

This sequence joins TRBV30 and TRBJ2-1; 8 nucleotides match TRBD2. V lost 0 bases to trimming and J lost 3 bases; unmatched junction nucleotides: 4. From germline, CDR1 is GTSNPN and CDR2 SVGIG (reference sequence). The CDR3 has 15 residues. In DNA, the CDR3 is TGTGCCTGGAGTGTACCGGGGGGGGTCTACAATGAGCAGTTCTTC. As protein: CAWSVPGGVYNEQFF.

The CDR3 nucleotides are TGTGCCAGCAGTTACTCGGCGGGGAACACTGAAGCTTTCTTT. Protein sequence: CASSYSAGNTEAFF. The genes are TRBV6-5 and TRBJ1-1; D not resolved. The CDR3 is 14 amino acids. Trimming removed 0 bases at V and 1 base at J, with 6 bases between. Per germline, CDR1 MNHEY and CDR2 SVGAGI.

This clone occurred once. The V and J genes are TRBV3-1 (or the pseudogene TRBV3-2) and TRBJ1-1; no clear D gene. The CDR3 is 14 residues long. Trimming stripped 0 bases from V and 6 bases from J, with 11 bases between. CDR1 and CDR2 from the germline V gene are LGHDT and YNNKEL (reference sequence). The CDR3 spells CASSQEVGRPEAFF. The CDR3 DNA follows: TGTGCCAGCAGCCAAGAGGTTGGGCGACCTGAAGCTTTCTTT.

The J gene is TRBJ1-5, the V gene TRBV6-5, with D possibly being TRBD1 (5 bases). The CDR3 runs 14 residues. Per germline, CDR1 MNHEY and CDR2 SVGAGI. V shed 10 bases and J shed 4 bases, with 17 bases lying between them. The CDR3, as DNA: TGTGCCACCTCAGGGTGGGGTCTTAATCAGCCCCAGCATTTT. Translating it yields CATSGWGLNQPQHF.

V usage is TRBV19 and J usage is TRBJ1-2, with D possibly matching TRBD1 (5 bases). This CDR3 is built from 14 residues. Germline V gene lookup returns CDR1 LNHDA and CDR2 SQIVND (reference sequence). Trimming pared 6 bases from V and 8 bases from J, leaving 19 bases between. The DNA of the CDR3 is TGTGCCAGTAGCTCAGGGTCAGGTCCCTACGGCTACACCTTC. Its protein product is CASSSGSGPYGYTF.

The chain joins TRBV11-2 to TRBJ1-3, with a weak D call TRBD1 (5 bases). Germline V lookup: CDR1 SGHAT, CDR2 FQNNGV. The CDR3 has 14 amino acids. V lost 5 bases, J lost 1 base, and 9 bases lay in between. CDR3 sequence: CASSVTDSGNTIYF. Here the CDR3 DNA reads TGTGCCAGCAGCGTGACAGATTCTGGAAACACCATATATTTT.

The chain combines TRBV6-5 with TRBJ1-2, with 8 bases that match TRBD1. After removal of 6 bases from V and 4 bases from J, the junction contained 7 bases not matched to a gene. CDR1 is MNHEY, CDR2 SVGAGI, per germline. The CDR3 totals 14 residues. CDR3 sequence: CASRQTGAGYGYTF. The CDR3 bases are TGTGCCAGCAGGCAGACAGGGGCGGGCTATGGCTACACCTTC.

This chain connects TRBV3-1 (or the pseudogene TRBV3-2) to TRBJ1-4, with 8 bases lining up with TRBD1. V was pared by 4 bases and J by 7 bases, with 5 bases of the junction left unmatched. Looked up from germline, CDR1 is LGHDT and CDR2 is YNNKEL (reference sequence). The CDR3 contains 14 residues. The CDR3 sequence is CASSPRTGFEKLFF. As DNA, the CDR3 is TGTGCCAGCAGCCCTAGGACAGGGTTTGAAAAACTGTTTTTT.

The CDR3, as DNA: TGTGCCAGCTCACCATTCAGGGAGGATTCCGCAACTAATGAAAAACTGTTTTTT. Translating gives CASSPFREDSATNEKLFF. The chain joins TRBV18 to TRBJ1-4; weak D call: TRBD1 (5 bases). The V gene lost 2 bases and the J gene lost 0 bases, with 16 bases spanning the gap. Germline CDR1 and CDR2: KGHSH and LQKENI. The CDR3 contains 18 residues.

As concerns this clone: Other DNA sequences of this sample code for an identical CDR3. This chain links TRBV5-1 with TRBJ2-1; D might be TRBD1 (6 bases). This CDR3 spans 15 amino acids. Trimming shortened V by 0 bases and J by 5 bases, and 12 bases separated the two germline ends. CDR1 SGHRS and CDR2 YFSETQ come from the germline V gene. CDR3 protein: CASSLGVTGDNEQFF. The CDR3 nucleotides read TGCGCCAGCAGCTTGGGGGTGACAGGAGACAATGAGCAGTTCTTC.

V and J are TRBV10-3 and TRBJ2-2; TRBD2 agrees at 11 bases. The germline V gene encodes CDR1 ENHRY and CDR2 SYGVKD. Trimming at V came to 6 bases and at J to 5 bases, leaving 8 bases not matched to a gene. This CDR3 has 16 amino acids. CDR3 in DNA: TGTGCCATCAGCCAGACTAGCGGGGTTACTACCGGGGAGCTGTTTTTT. As protein: CAISQTSGVTTGELFF.

CDR3 amino acids: CASSPSGRLAGDEQYF. In nucleotides, the CDR3 is TGCGCCAGCAGCCCTTCGGGGAGACTAGCGGGGGACGAGCAGTACTTC. The chain combines TRBV4-1 with TRBJ2-7, with 12 bases identical to TRBD2. Trimming took 4 bases from V and 5 from J; bases not matched to a gene: 9. Per the germline V gene, CDR1 is MGHRA and CDR2 is YSYEKL. The CDR3 has 16 amino acids.

The chain is built from TRBV4-1 and TRBJ1-1; maybe TRBD1 (6 bases). The ends were cut back, 11 bases at V and 6 bases at J, with 16 bases in the middle. This CDR3 is built from 12 residues. Germline CDR1 is MGHRA and CDR2 is YSYEKL. The CDR3 loop reads CADKGVLAEAFF. CDR3 nucleotide sequence: TGCGCCGACAAGGGGGTTCTCGCTGAAGCTTTCTTT.

This clone is large by share. The chain is built from TRBV28 and TRBJ1-2; possible D gene TRBD1, 5 bases. CDR1 is MDHEN and CDR2 is SYDVKM in the germline V gene. Deletions cut 6 bases from V and 5 bases from J, with 19 bases between. This CDR3 comprises 15 residues. CDR3 loop: CASSPYRMGGYGYTF. The CDR3 DNA sequence: TGTGCCAGCAGCCCCTACAGGATGGGGGGATATGGCTACACCTTC.

The chain links TRBV29-1 to TRBJ2-3; 10 positions agree with TRBD1. CDR1 and CDR2 from the germline V gene are SQVTM and ANQGSEA. This CDR3 spans 16 amino acids. V dropped 6 bases and J dropped 1; count of bases not matched to a gene: 10. CDR3 sequence: CSVGGLGTGGTDTQYF. CDR3 nucleotides: TGCAGCGTGGGAGGGTTAGGGACAGGGGGCACAGATACGCAGTATTTT.

The chain has TRBV6-5 and TRBJ1-2, with D unresolved. The germline CDR1 and CDR2 sequences are MNHEY and SVGAGI. Trimming took 5 bases from V and 0 from J, leaving 7 bases between them. The CDR3 extends over 13 amino acids. CDR3: CASSRSPNYGYTF. CDR3 sequence (DNA): TGTGCCAGCAGTCGTTCTCCTAACTATGGCTACACCTTC.

V and J are TRBV30 and TRBJ2-7; TRBD1 aligns across 7 bases. CDR3 size: 13 residues. The germline V gene encodes CDR1 GTSNPN and CDR2 SVGIG (reference sequence). V lost 4 bases and J lost 3; bases outside the gene matches: 6. The CDR3 loop reads CAWNRDSFYEQYF. The DNA for the CDR3 is TGTGCCTGGAATCGGGACAGCTTCTACGAGCAGTACTTC.